The entry below gives a single TCR beta chain sequence along with its context. The data were produced by immunoSEQ multiplex PCR, yet TCRdb's version contains in-frame clones alone and is incomplete. The data contain 150,000 to 180,000 clones, about 87% of them singletons. These data belong to a study of T cell responses to AZD1222 COVID-19 vaccine. Trimming shortened V by 0 bases and J by 8 bases, and 5 bases separated the two germline ends. Germline V gives CDR1 LGHDT, CDR2 YNNKEL (reference sequence). The CDR3 runs 12 residues. Specimen: peripheral blood, collected on day 0 of AZD1222 vaccination. This rearrangement joins TRBV3-1 (or the pseudogene TRBV3-2) to TRBJ1-3; D is unclear. The TCR comes from an adult in good health. The CDR3 DNA is TGTGCCAGCAGCCAAGATCGGGACACCATATATTTT. This translates into CASSQDRDTIYF.